The entry below gives a single T cell receptor beta chain sequence along with its context. The assay was immunoSEQ multiplex PCR, and TCRdb's table has in-frame clones only and misses some. The table has approximately 200,000 clones, around 85% seen once. The data originate from a study of blood T cell repertoires in COVID-19. Study information: Samples came from the United States, Italy and Spain, spanning acute and convalescent COVID-19.

The CDR3 runs 16 residues. Germline assignment: CDR1 SGHRS and CDR2 YFSETQ. Between the trimmed V and J ends, which lost 0 bases and 4 bases, there was a span of 13 bases. The chain joins TRBV5-1 to TRBJ2-2; a weak D match, TRBD1 (5 bases). The clonotype comes from a woman between 50 and 59 years old with acute or convalescent COVID-19. Sequencing was carried out using peripheral blood. The CDR3 bases are TGCGCCAGCAGCTTGGTCGCAGGGTGGAGCACCGGGGAGCTGTTTTTT. It translates to CASSLVAGWSTGELFF.